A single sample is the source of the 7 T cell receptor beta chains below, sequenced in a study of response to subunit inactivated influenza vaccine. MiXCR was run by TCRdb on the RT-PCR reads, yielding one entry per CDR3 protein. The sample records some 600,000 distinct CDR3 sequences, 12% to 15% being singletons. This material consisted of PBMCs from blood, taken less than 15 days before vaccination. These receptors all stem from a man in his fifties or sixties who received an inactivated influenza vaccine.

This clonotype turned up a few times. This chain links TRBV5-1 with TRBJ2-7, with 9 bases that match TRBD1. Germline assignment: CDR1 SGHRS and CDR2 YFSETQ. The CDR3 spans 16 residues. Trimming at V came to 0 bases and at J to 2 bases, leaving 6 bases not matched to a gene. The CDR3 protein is CASSLEGDRVPYEQYF. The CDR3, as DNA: TGCGCCAGCAGCTTGGAGGGGGACAGGGTTCCCTACGAGCAGTACTTC.

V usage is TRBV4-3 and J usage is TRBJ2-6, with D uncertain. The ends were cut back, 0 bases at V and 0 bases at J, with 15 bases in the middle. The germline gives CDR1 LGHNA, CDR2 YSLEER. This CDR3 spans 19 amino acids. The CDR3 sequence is CASSQDVWYSLSGANVLTF. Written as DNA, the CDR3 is TGCGCCAGCAGCCAAGATGTGTGGTACAGCCTCTCTGGGGCCAACGTCCTGACTTTC.

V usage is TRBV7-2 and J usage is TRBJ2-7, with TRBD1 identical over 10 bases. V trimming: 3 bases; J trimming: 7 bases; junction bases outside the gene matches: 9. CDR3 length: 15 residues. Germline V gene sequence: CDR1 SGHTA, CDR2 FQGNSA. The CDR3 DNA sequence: TGTGCCAGCAGCTTGGCGGGACAGGGGACGGGAGAGCAGTACTTC. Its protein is CASSLAGQGTGEQYF.

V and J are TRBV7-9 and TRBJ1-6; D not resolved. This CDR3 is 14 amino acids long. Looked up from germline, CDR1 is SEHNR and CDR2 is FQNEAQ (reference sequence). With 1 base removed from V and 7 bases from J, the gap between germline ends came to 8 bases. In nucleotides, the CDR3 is TGTGCCAGCAGCTTAGACCAGTCGAATTCACCCCTCCACTTT. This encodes CASSLDQSNSPLHF.

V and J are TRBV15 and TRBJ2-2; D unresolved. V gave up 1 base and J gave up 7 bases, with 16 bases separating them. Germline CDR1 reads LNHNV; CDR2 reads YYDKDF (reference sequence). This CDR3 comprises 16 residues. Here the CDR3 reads CATSRAVNQMNGELFF. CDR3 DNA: TGTGCCACCAGCAGAGCGGTTAACCAGATGAACGGGGAGCTGTTTTTT.

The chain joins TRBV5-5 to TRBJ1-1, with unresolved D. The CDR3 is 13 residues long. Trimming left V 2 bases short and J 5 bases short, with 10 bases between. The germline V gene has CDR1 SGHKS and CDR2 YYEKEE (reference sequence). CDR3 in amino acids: CASSFSQRTEAFF. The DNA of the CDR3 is TGTGCCAGCAGCTTTTCCCAGAGGACTGAAGCTTTCTTT. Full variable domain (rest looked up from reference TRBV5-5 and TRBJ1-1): DAGVTQSPTHLIKTRGQQVTLRCSPISGHKSVSWYQQVLGQGPQFIFQYYEKEERGRGNFPDRFSARQFPNYSSELNVNALLLGDSALYLCASSFSQRTEAFFGQGTRLTVV.

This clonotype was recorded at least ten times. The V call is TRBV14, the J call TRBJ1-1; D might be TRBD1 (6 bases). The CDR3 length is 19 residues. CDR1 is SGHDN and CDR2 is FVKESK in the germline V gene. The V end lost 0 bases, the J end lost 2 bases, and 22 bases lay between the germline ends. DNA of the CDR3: TGTGCCAGCAGCCAAGATGTTAAAGATTTACGGGGGCTTAACACTGAAGCTTTCTTT. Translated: CASSQDVKDLRGLNTEAFF.